This T cell receptor (beta chain) was identified during a study of T cell responses to AZD1222 COVID-19 vaccine. With 7 bases removed from V and 5 bases from J, the gap between germline ends came to 14 bases. The CDR3 loop spans 13 amino acids. Germline CDR1 is MNHEY and CDR2 is SVGAGI. Sequencing used immunoSEQ multiplex PCR; TCRdb keeps in-frame clones, though not all of them. The sample includes around 100,000 clones, about 87% seen only once; the top ten take about 1.8%. The chain has TRBV6-5 and TRBJ1-1; possible D gene TRBD1, 6 bases. The input for sequencing was peripheral blood, taken on day 0 of AZD1222 vaccination. The receptor's source is an adult in good health. The CDR3 sequence is CASIYRGGTEAFF. As DNA, the CDR3 is TGTGCCAGCATCTACCGAGGGGGGACTGAAGCTTTCTTT.